The rows below give T cell receptor beta chains drawn from one sample of a study of T cells in Graves' hyperthyroidism and ophthalmopathy. TCRdb redid the calling of the multiplex PCR reads with MiXCR, one entry per CDR3 protein. Of more than 350,000 distinct CDR3 sequences in the sample, about 15% were seen once. The sample was blood. The receptors derive from a woman aged 25 to 39 with Graves' hyperthyroidism that later progressed to Graves' ophthalmopathy. Both conserved end residues are part of each CDR3. Each record gives: clone size, D gene, J gene, V gene, CDR3 protein, CDR3 DNA. D genes are given only for firm matches. Not every row has a clone size; where given, it reads once, few, many or a size class.

clone_size: -
d_call: TRBD1
j_call: TRBJ2-1
v_call: TRBV5-1
cdr3_aa: CASSTGQGAANEQFF
cdr3_nt: TGCGCCAGCAGCACCGGACAGGGGGCGGCCAATGAGCAGTTCTTC

clone_size: few
d_call: TRBD1
j_call: TRBJ1-5
v_call: TRBV4-1
cdr3_aa: CASSHPRKDRGANQPQHF
cdr3_nt: TGCGCCAGCAGCCATCCTCGAAAAGACAGGGGGGCCAATCAGCCCCAGCATTTT

clone_size: many
d_call: -
j_call: TRBJ2-3
v_call: TRBV14
cdr3_aa: CASSSRTRSTDTQYF
cdr3_nt: TGTGCCAGCAGCTCCAGGACCAGATCCACAGATACGCAGTATTTT

clone_size: few
d_call: TRBD1
j_call: TRBJ2-7
v_call: TRBV5-8
cdr3_aa: CASSFNPETGVTEQYF
cdr3_nt: TGTGCCAGCAGCTTCAACCCCGAGACAGGGGTTACCGAGCAGTACTTC

clone_size: many
d_call: TRBD1
j_call: TRBJ1-3
v_call: TRBV6-1
cdr3_aa: CASNPDREAGNTIYF
cdr3_nt: TGTGCCAGCAACCCCGACAGGGAGGCTGGAAACACCATATATTTT

clone_size: many
d_call: TRBD1
j_call: TRBJ1-1
v_call: TRBV12-3/TRBV12-4
cdr3_aa: CASSSPGGFTEAFF
cdr3_nt: TGTGCCAGCAGTTCTCCAGGGGGCTTCACTGAAGCTTTCTTT

clone_size: few
d_call: -
j_call: TRBJ2-2
v_call: TRBV24-1
cdr3_aa: CATSDFRDTGELVF
cdr3_nt: TGTGCCACCAGTGATTTTCGTGACACCGGGGAGCTGGTTTTT

clone_size: many
d_call: -
j_call: TRBJ2-6
v_call: TRBV2
cdr3_aa: CASLLGANVLTF
cdr3_nt: TGTGCCAGCTTGTTGGGGGCCAACGTCCTGACTTTC

clone_size: few
d_call: -
j_call: TRBJ2-5
v_call: TRBV7-9
cdr3_aa: CASSMTVFAAQYF
cdr3_nt: TGTGCCAGCAGCATGACAGTGTTTGCGGCCCAGTACTTC

clone_size: many
d_call: -
j_call: TRBJ1-1
v_call: TRBV27
cdr3_aa: CASSLGKVTEAFF
cdr3_nt: TGTGCCAGCAGTTTAGGAAAGGTCACTGAAGCTTTCTTT

clone_size: many
d_call: TRBD1
j_call: TRBJ2-1
v_call: TRBV3-1
cdr3_aa: CASSGLTGGLYNEQFF
cdr3_nt: TGTGCCAGCAGCGGACTTACAGGGGGCCTTTACAATGAGCAGTTCTTC

clone_size: many
d_call: -
j_call: TRBJ1-1
v_call: TRBV4-1
cdr3_aa: CASSPSRYVKMNTEAFF
cdr3_nt: TGCGCCAGCAGCCCGTCGCGTTATGTCAAAATGAACACTGAAGCTTTCTTT

clone_size: -
d_call: TRBD1
j_call: TRBJ2-5
v_call: TRBV5-1
cdr3_aa: CASSDGTGGVQETQYF
cdr3_nt: TGCGCCAGCAGCGACGGGACAGGGGGGGTGCAAGAGACCCAGTACTTC

clone_size: many
d_call: TRBD1
j_call: TRBJ1-1
v_call: TRBV29-1
cdr3_aa: CSTSGDSGGTAFF
cdr3_nt: TGCAGCACCTCCGGGGACAGTGGAGGTACGGCTTTCTTT

clone_size: few
d_call: -
j_call: TRBJ2-1
v_call: TRBV14
cdr3_aa: CASSQERHQSSYNEQFF
cdr3_nt: TGTGCCAGCAGCCAAGAAAGGCATCAAAGCTCCTACAATGAGCAGTTCTTC

clone_size: many
d_call: -
j_call: TRBJ2-1
v_call: TRBV24-1
cdr3_aa: CATSDSTYTGAYNEQFF
cdr3_nt: TGTGCCACCAGTGATTCAACATACACGGGCGCTTACAATGAGCAGTTCTTC

clone_size: few
d_call: TRBD1
j_call: TRBJ1-5
v_call: TRBV6-1
cdr3_aa: CASRRGTASNQPQHF
cdr3_nt: TGTGCCAGCAGGAGAGGGACAGCTAGCAATCAGCCCCAGCATTTT

clone_size: many
d_call: -
j_call: TRBJ2-2
v_call: TRBV2
cdr3_aa: CASSVQQNTGELFF
cdr3_nt: TGTGCCAGCAGTGTGCAGCAGAACACCGGGGAGCTGTTTTTT

clone_size: many
d_call: TRBD1
j_call: TRBJ1-4
v_call: TRBV30
cdr3_aa: CAWTTGIGEKLFF
cdr3_nt: TGTGCCTGGACGACAGGGATAGGGGAAAAACTGTTTTTT

clone_size: -
d_call: -
j_call: TRBJ2-7
v_call: TRBV20-1
cdr3_aa: CSARAAWHEQYF
cdr3_nt: TGCAGTGCTAGAGCGGCCTGGCACGAGCAGTACTTC

clone_size: -
d_call: TRBD2
j_call: TRBJ2-1
v_call: TRBV7-9
cdr3_aa: CASGTSLHEQFF
cdr3_nt: TGTGCCAGCGGGACTAGTCTCCATGAGCAGTTCTTC

clone_size: -
d_call: TRBD1
j_call: TRBJ2-2
v_call: TRBV29-1
cdr3_aa: CSVEVGTGQYTGELFF
cdr3_nt: TGCAGCGTTGAAGTAGGGACAGGGCAATACACCGGGGAGCTGTTTTTT

clone_size: -
d_call: -
j_call: TRBJ2-3
v_call: TRBV7-9
cdr3_aa: CASSLGGPPWTDTQYF
cdr3_nt: TGTGCCAGCAGCTTAGGAGGTCCCCCCTGGACAGATACGCAGTATTTT

clone_size: few
d_call: TRBD1
j_call: TRBJ2-1
v_call: TRBV20-1
cdr3_aa: CSVRSQGAEQFF
cdr3_nt: TGCAGTGTCAGGTCCCAGGGGGCTGAGCAGTTCTTC

clone_size: many
d_call: TRBD2
j_call: TRBJ2-7
v_call: TRBV11-2
cdr3_aa: CASSLVSPAGGTYEQYF
cdr3_nt: TGTGCCAGCAGCTTAGTAAGCCCCGCGGGAGGTACCTACGAGCAGTACTTC

clone_size: many
d_call: -
j_call: TRBJ1-6
v_call: TRBV28
cdr3_aa: CASSSYLENSYNSPLHF
cdr3_nt: TGTGCCAGCAGCTCTTACCTAGAGAACTCCTATAATTCACCCCTCCACTTT

clone_size: many
d_call: TRBD1
j_call: TRBJ1-2
v_call: TRBV3-1
cdr3_aa: CASSQHGQETYGYTF
cdr3_nt: TGTGCCAGCAGCCAACACGGACAGGAAACATATGGCTACACCTTC

clone_size: many
d_call: -
j_call: TRBJ1-1
v_call: TRBV4-2
cdr3_aa: CASSRYGGEGTEAFF
cdr3_nt: TGTGCCAGCAGCCGGTATGGAGGGGAGGGCACTGAAGCTTTCTTT

clone_size: many
d_call: -
j_call: TRBJ2-2
v_call: TRBV28
cdr3_aa: CASLSQNTGELFF
cdr3_nt: TGTGCCAGCCTAAGTCAGAACACCGGGGAGCTGTTTTTT

clone_size: many
d_call: TRBD1
j_call: TRBJ1-2
v_call: TRBV2
cdr3_aa: CASTVTGNYGYTF
cdr3_nt: TGTGCCAGCACCGTGACAGGGAACTATGGCTACACCTTC

clone_size: many
d_call: -
j_call: TRBJ1-4
v_call: TRBV15
cdr3_aa: CATSKDEKLFF
cdr3_nt: TGTGCCACCAGCAAGGATGAAAAACTGTTTTTT

clone_size: few
d_call: -
j_call: TRBJ2-3
v_call: TRBV6-1
cdr3_aa: CASRNQRDTDTQYF
cdr3_nt: TGTGCCAGCAGGAATCAACGGGACACAGATACGCAGTATTTT

clone_size: many
d_call: TRBD1
j_call: TRBJ2-5
v_call: TRBV11-2
cdr3_aa: CASSLGTGVGETQYF
cdr3_nt: TGTGCCAGCAGCTTAGGAACAGGGGTTGGCGAGACCCAGTACTTC

clone_size: few
d_call: -
j_call: TRBJ2-7
v_call: TRBV7-9
cdr3_aa: CASSPLEAGPYEQYF
cdr3_nt: TGTGCCAGCAGCCCCCTCGAGGCGGGGCCCTACGAGCAGTACTTC

clone_size: many
d_call: TRBD1
j_call: TRBJ1-1
v_call: TRBV30
cdr3_aa: CAWRGGQLLNTEAFF
cdr3_nt: TGTGCCTGGAGGGGGGGACAGCTGCTGAACACTGAAGCTTTCTTT

clone_size: many
d_call: -
j_call: TRBJ2-5
v_call: TRBV2
cdr3_aa: CASSALGRIQETQYF
cdr3_nt: TGTGCCAGCAGCGCCCTGGGGAGAATCCAAGAGACCCAGTACTTC

clone_size: many
d_call: -
j_call: TRBJ2-1
v_call: TRBV29-1
cdr3_aa: CSVEGVNSYNEQFF
cdr3_nt: TGCAGCGTTGAGGGGGTCAACTCCTACAATGAGCAGTTCTTC

clone_size: -
d_call: TRBD2
j_call: TRBJ2-1
v_call: TRBV10-1
cdr3_aa: CATSQGLAGPENEQFF
cdr3_nt: TGCGCCACCTCTCAGGGACTAGCGGGACCGGAGAATGAGCAGTTCTTC

clone_size: few
d_call: -
j_call: TRBJ2-3
v_call: TRBV27
cdr3_aa: CASSLFGEDTQYF
cdr3_nt: TGTGCCAGCAGTTTATTCGGGGAAGATACGCAGTATTTT

clone_size: many
d_call: TRBD1
j_call: TRBJ2-5
v_call: TRBV20-1
cdr3_aa: CSALDRGLGETQYF
cdr3_nt: TGCAGTGCTCTGGACAGGGGGCTGGGAGAGACCCAGTACTTC

clone_size: -
d_call: TRBD1
j_call: TRBJ2-7
v_call: TRBV15
cdr3_aa: CATSRGRDRISSYEQYF
cdr3_nt: TGTGCCACCAGCAGAGGCAGGGACAGGATAAGCTCCTACGAGCAGTACTTC

clone_size: many
d_call: TRBD1
j_call: TRBJ2-5
v_call: TRBV9
cdr3_aa: CASTGQGARGETQYF
cdr3_nt: TGTGCCAGCACCGGACAGGGGGCAAGAGGAGAGACCCAGTACTTC

clone_size: many
d_call: -
j_call: TRBJ1-6
v_call: TRBV18
cdr3_aa: CASSHRGRDNSPLHF
cdr3_nt: TGTGCCAGTTCCCACCGGGGCAGGGATAATTCACCCCTCCACTTT

clone_size: -
d_call: TRBD1
j_call: TRBJ2-1
v_call: TRBV7-9
cdr3_aa: CASSWGQGSYNEQFF
cdr3_nt: TGTGCCAGCAGCTGGGGACAGGGGTCCTACAATGAGCAGTTCTTC

clone_size: many
d_call: -
j_call: TRBJ2-7
v_call: TRBV7-9
cdr3_aa: CASIDLTLDTHNEQYF
cdr3_nt: TGTGCCAGCATCGACCTCACCCTCGACACACACAACGAGCAGTACTTC

clone_size: -
d_call: -
j_call: TRBJ2-5
v_call: TRBV14
cdr3_aa: CASSQSLGGGETQYF
cdr3_nt: TGTGCCAGCAGCCAATCACTTGGTGGAGGCGAGACCCAGTACTTC

clone_size: -
d_call: -
j_call: TRBJ1-5
v_call: TRBV18
cdr3_aa: CASSNRGNQPQHF
cdr3_nt: TGTGCCAGCTCAAACAGGGGCAATCAGCCCCAGCATTTT

clone_size: -
d_call: TRBD1
j_call: TRBJ2-5
v_call: TRBV12-3/TRBV12-4
cdr3_aa: CASSTGQGFRETQYF
cdr3_nt: TGTGCCAGCAGCACTGGACAGGGGTTTAGGGAGACCCAGTACTTC

clone_size: -
d_call: -
j_call: TRBJ2-4
v_call: TRBV27
cdr3_aa: CASSLLGQNIQYF
cdr3_nt: TGTGCCAGCAGTTTACTCGGCCAAAACATTCAGTACTTC

clone_size: many
d_call: -
j_call: TRBJ2-2
v_call: TRBV7-9
cdr3_aa: CASSLARLNTGELFF
cdr3_nt: TGTGCCAGCAGCTTAGCAAGGTTGAACACCGGGGAGCTGTTTTTT

clone_size: once
d_call: -
j_call: TRBJ2-3
v_call: TRBV29-1
cdr3_aa: CSGRGRDSLSADTQYF
cdr3_nt: TGCAGCGGGCGGGGTAGGGACTCACTATCGGCAGATACGCAGTATTTT

clone_size: -
d_call: -
j_call: TRBJ1-2
v_call: TRBV15
cdr3_aa: CATSRDLIYGYTF
cdr3_nt: TGTGCCACCAGCAGAGATCTGATCTATGGCTACACCTTC

clone_size: many
d_call: TRBD2
j_call: TRBJ2-3
v_call: TRBV2
cdr3_aa: CASGASGVGDTQYF
cdr3_nt: TGTGCCAGCGGTGCTAGCGGGGTGGGTGATACGCAGTATTTT

clone_size: many
d_call: TRBD1
j_call: TRBJ2-2
v_call: TRBV24-1
cdr3_aa: CATSDLVGDRDYTGELFF
cdr3_nt: TGTGCCACCAGTGATTTGGTTGGGGACAGGGACTACACCGGGGAGCTGTTTTTT

clone_size: many
d_call: -
j_call: TRBJ2-7
v_call: TRBV12-3/TRBV12-4
cdr3_aa: CASSLTGTNLEQYF
cdr3_nt: TGTGCCAGCAGTTTAACAGGTACCAACCTGGAGCAGTACTTC

clone_size: -
d_call: -
j_call: TRBJ1-1
v_call: TRBV5-5
cdr3_aa: CASSLGRFRENTEAFF
cdr3_nt: TGTGCCAGCAGCTTGGGTAGGTTCAGGGAAAACACTGAAGCTTTCTTT

clone_size: -
d_call: TRBD2
j_call: TRBJ2-2
v_call: TRBV19
cdr3_aa: CASSIGGGGPPRVPGELFF
cdr3_nt: TGTGCCAGTAGTATCGGGGGCGGGGGGCCGCCCCGGGTCCCCGGGGAGCTGTTTTTT

clone_size: -
d_call: -
j_call: TRBJ1-5
v_call: TRBV10-2
cdr3_aa: CASSVQGSSQPQHF
cdr3_nt: TGTGCCAGCAGTGTCCAGGGTAGCAGTCAGCCCCAGCATTTT

clone_size: many
d_call: -
j_call: TRBJ1-4
v_call: TRBV6-2/TRBV6-3
cdr3_aa: CASSPPPGRANEKLFF
cdr3_nt: TGTGCCAGCAGTCCGCCGCCGGGGAGGGCAAATGAAAAACTGTTTTTT